These T cell receptor beta chains were read from a single sample in a study of response to subunit inactivated influenza vaccine. TCRdb redid the calling of the RT-PCR reads with MiXCR, one entry per CDR3 protein. This sample carries 400,000 to 550,000 distinct CDR3 sequences, around 25% of them seen once, and the ten largest clones take around 1.8%. The material was CD4+ T cells sorted from PBMCs, obtained less than 6 days after vaccination. Every receptor here comes from a man between 50 and 59 years old who received an inactivated influenza vaccine. The conserved cysteine and the conserved F or W are not part of the CDR3 here. Clone size is shown for a subset of rows, as once, few, many or a class of expanded clone.

TRBV2	few	TRBJ2-7	ASTGRTEPYEQY
TRBV5-1	once	TRBJ1-1	ASSSDRGLMNTEAF
TRBV5-1	NA	TRBJ2-2	ASSLIGHPNTGELF
TRBV15	NA	TRBJ1-2	ATSRDFYGYT
TRBV30	NA	TRBJ2-3	AWSMTGFTDTQY
TRBV6-2/TRBV6-3	few	TRBJ1-5	ASSYVEGQVNQPQH
TRBV5-5	few	TRBJ2-1	ASSWGPLGVDSYNEQF
TRBV20-1	many	TRBJ2-7	SARDIYRVPQY
TRBV15	NA	TRBJ2-3	ATSRLAGGTDTQY
TRBV7-9	NA	TRBJ2-3	ASSLATGDTQY
TRBV9	NA	TRBJ1-6	ASSPGIGQGPSPLH
TRBV28	NA	TRBJ2-7	ASSLTGGHYEQY
TRBV20-1	NA	TRBJ2-5	SARDQRGGGKETQY
TRBV5-6	NA	TRBJ2-7	ASSSTWDSFYEQY
TRBV15	NA	TRBJ2-2	ATSRGWVGNTGELF
TRBV9	NA	TRBJ2-7	ASSLYPHRDNYEQY
TRBV28	NA	TRBJ2-3	ASGTGRDTQY
TRBV6-5	once	TRBJ2-3	ASSTPPPNTQY
TRBV5-1	few	TRBJ1-1	ASSLAGGWDTEAF
TRBV7-2	few	TRBJ2-7	ASSPSGLGTYEQY
TRBV7-2	many	TRBJ2-3	ASSPMESTDTQY
TRBV5-1	many	TRBJ2-1	ASSLERGTYNEQF
TRBV20-1	NA	TRBJ2-7	SARYDKGREGPYEQY
TRBV20-1	NA	TRBJ1-1	SARRQGNTEAF
TRBV11-1	few	TRBJ2-2	ASSSRVLTGELF
TRBV7-2	few	TRBJ1-1	ASSRGRENTEAF
TRBV7-2	NA	TRBJ2-5	ASSWDRKETQY
TRBV20-1	NA	TRBJ2-7	SARVGAGRMDEQY
TRBV5-6	many	TRBJ2-2	ASSPASGTWNTGELF
TRBV20-1	NA	TRBJ2-7	SARLPGQGRTYEQY
TRBV20-1	NA	TRBJ1-1	SARDSSQGSQYTGGTEAF
TRBV20-1	few	TRBJ2-1	SARDPGWRLADYNEQF
TRBV4-2	few	TRBJ1-1	ASSQIYSENTEAF
TRBV20-1	NA	TRBJ2-5	CAGRAAGRGQTQY
TRBV5-1	few	TRBJ1-1	ASSFSGTVMAPWNTEAF
TRBV7-9	few	TRBJ1-1	ASSLIGHHEAF
TRBV20-1	few	TRBJ2-1	SASRSESVQF
TRBV29-1	few	TRBJ2-3	SVAQRDRADTQY
TRBV6-2/TRBV6-3	NA	TRBJ2-2	ASSSHAGELF
TRBV4-2	NA	TRBJ1-4	ASSQDQGEKLF
TRBV6-1	few	TRBJ2-7	ASSGSRDSFYEQY
TRBV4-3	many	TRBJ2-1	ASSQVGLTYNEQF
TRBV6-1	few	TRBJ2-1	ASSEVIRNEQF